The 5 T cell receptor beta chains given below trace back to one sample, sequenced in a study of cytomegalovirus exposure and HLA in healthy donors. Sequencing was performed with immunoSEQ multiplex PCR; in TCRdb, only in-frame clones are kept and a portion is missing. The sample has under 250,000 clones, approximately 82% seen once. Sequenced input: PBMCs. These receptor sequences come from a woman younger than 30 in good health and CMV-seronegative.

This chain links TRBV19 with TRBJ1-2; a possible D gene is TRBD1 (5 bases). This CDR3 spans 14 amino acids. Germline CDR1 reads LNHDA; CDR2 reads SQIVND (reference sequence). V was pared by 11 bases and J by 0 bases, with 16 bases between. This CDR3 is CASRGEGPNYGYTF. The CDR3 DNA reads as TGTGCCTCGCGGGGCGAAGGCCCTAACTATGGCTACACCTTC.

The CDR3 DNA reads as TGCGCCAGCAGCCCCCCAGGGACTAGCGGGGTCAATGAGCAGTTCTTC. It is translated as CASSPPGTSGVNEQFF. The chain uses TRBV5-1 and TRBJ2-1; 13 positions match TRBD2. Germline CDR1 is SGHRS and CDR2 is YFSETQ. The CDR3 covers 16 residues. J was trimmed by 6 bases and V by 4 bases; bases with no gene match: 7.

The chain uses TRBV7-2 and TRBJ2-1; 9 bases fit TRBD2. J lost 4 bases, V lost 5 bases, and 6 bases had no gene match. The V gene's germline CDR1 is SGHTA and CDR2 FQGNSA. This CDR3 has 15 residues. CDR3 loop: CASSPWREGYNEQFF. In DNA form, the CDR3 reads TGTGCCAGCAGCCCCTGGCGGGAGGGGTACAATGAGCAGTTCTTC.

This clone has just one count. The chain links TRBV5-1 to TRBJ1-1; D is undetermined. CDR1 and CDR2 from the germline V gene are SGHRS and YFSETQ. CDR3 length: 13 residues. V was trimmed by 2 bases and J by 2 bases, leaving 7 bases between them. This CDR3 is CASSFRANTEAFF. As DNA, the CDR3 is TGCGCCAGCAGCTTCCGGGCTAACACTGAAGCTTTCTTT. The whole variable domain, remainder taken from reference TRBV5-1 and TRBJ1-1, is KAGVTQTPRYLIKTRGQQVTLSCSPISGHRSVSWYQQTPGQGLQFLFEYFSETQRNKGNFPGRFSGRQFSNSRSEMNVSTLELGDSALYLCASSFRANTEAFFGQGTRLTVV.

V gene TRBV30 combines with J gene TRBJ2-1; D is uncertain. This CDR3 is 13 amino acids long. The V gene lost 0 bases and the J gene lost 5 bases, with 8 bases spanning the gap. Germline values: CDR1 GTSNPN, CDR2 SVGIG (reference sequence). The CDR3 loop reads CAWSVHADNEQFF. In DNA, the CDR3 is TGTGCCTGGAGTGTACATGCTGACAATGAGCAGTTCTTC.